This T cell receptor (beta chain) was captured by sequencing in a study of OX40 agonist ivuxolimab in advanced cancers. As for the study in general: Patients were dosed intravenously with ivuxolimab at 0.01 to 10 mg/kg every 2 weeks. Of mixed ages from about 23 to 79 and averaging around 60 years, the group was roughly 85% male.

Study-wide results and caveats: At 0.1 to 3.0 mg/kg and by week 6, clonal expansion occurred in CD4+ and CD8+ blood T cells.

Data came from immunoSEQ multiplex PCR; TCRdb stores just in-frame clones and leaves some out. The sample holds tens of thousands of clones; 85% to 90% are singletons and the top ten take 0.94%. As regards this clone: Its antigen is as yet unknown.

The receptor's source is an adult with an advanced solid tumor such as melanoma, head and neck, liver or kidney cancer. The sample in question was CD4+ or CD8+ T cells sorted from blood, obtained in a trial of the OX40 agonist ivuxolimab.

CDR3 in DNA: TGTGCCATCAGTGTGGATAGCGGTGGGTTGGCAGATACGCAGTATTTT. Protein product: CAISVDSGGLADTQYF. The genes are TRBV10-3 and TRBJ2-3, with D possibly being TRBD2 (6 bases). The V gene's germline CDR1 is ENHRY and CDR2 SYGVKD. V shed 4 bases and J shed 4 bases, with 18 bases lying between them. This CDR3 region has 16 residues.